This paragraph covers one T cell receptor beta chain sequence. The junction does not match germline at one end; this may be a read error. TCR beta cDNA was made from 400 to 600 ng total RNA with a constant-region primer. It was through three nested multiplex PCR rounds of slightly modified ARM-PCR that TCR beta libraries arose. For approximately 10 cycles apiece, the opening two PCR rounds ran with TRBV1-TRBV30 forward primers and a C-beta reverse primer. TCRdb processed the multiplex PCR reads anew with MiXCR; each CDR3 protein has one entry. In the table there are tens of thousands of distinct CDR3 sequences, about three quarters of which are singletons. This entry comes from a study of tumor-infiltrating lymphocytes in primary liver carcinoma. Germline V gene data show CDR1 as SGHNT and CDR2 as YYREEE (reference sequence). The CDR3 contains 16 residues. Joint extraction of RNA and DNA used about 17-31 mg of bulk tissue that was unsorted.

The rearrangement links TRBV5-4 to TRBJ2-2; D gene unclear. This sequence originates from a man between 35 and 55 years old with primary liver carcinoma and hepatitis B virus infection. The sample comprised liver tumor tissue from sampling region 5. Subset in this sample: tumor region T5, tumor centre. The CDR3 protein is CASSLVQGSNTGELFF. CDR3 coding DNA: TGCGCCAGCAGCTTGGTTCAAGGGTCGAACACCGGGGAGCTGTTTTTT. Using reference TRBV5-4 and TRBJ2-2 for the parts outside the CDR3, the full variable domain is ETGVTQSPTHLIKTRGQQVTLRCSSQSGHNTVSWYQQALGQGPQFIFQYYREEENGRGNFPPRFSGLQFPNYSSELNVNALELDDSALYLCASSLVQGSNTGELFFGEGSRLTVL.